One sample yielded the 21 T cell receptor beta chains listed below, sequenced in a study of CD8 T cell repertoires and HIV-1 epitope variants. Clones were sequenced by immunoSEQ multiplex PCR, and TCRdb holds only the in-frame ones, with some missing. The profile shows several thousand clones, over 60% of them singletons. Which antigens these TCRs recognize remains unknown. Sequencing used cultured CD8+ T cells derived from PBMCs. The receptors here all came from a male donor with HIV.

This clone was detected only a few times. The rearrangement joins TRBV7-7 to TRBJ2-7; no firm D call. The germline gives CDR1 SSHAT, CDR2 FNYEAQ (reference sequence). V was clipped by 5 bases and J by 2 bases, with 10 bases between them. This CDR3 spans 13 amino acids. Written as DNA, the CDR3 is TGTGCCAGCAGCCCCGGGCTGACCTACGAGCAGTACTTC. Its translation is CASSPGLTYEQYF.

The rearrangement joins TRBV19 to TRBJ2-7; 8 nucleotides line up with TRBD1. This CDR3 comprises 15 residues. Per the germline V gene, CDR1 is LNHDA and CDR2 is SQIVND (reference sequence). Trimming at V came to 3 bases and at J to 4 bases, leaving 8 bases not matched to a gene. The CDR3 DNA reads TGTGCCAGTAGTATTTTCTCAGGGGGCGATTACGAGCAGTACTTC. Translating gives CASSIFSGGDYEQYF.

The V and J genes are TRBV10-1 and TRBJ2-3; TRBD2 agrees at 8 bases. The CDR3 loop spans 14 amino acids. Germline V gives CDR1 WNHNN, CDR2 SYGVQD (reference sequence). Germline trimming cut 10 bases from V and 1 base from J; bases unmatched to any gene: 7. CDR3 sequence reads: CATQETSGTDTQYF. The CDR3 DNA is TGCGCCACCCAGGAGACTAGCGGCACAGATACGCAGTATTTT.

This clone was detected a few times. V is TRBV28 and J is TRBJ1-1, with D unresolved. Germline CDR1 MDHEN, CDR2 SYDVKM. The CDR3 has 13 residues. Between the trimmed V and J ends, which lost 2 bases and 0 bases, there was a span of 4 bases. CDR3 sequence reads: CASSLQVNTEAFF. The CDR3 DNA follows: TGTGCCAGCAGTTTACAAGTGAACACTGAAGCTTTCTTT.

The sample holds a few counts of this clone. This chain connects TRBV4-2 to TRBJ1-2, with D hard to call. The CDR3 spans 12 residues. The ends were cut back, 4 bases at V and 4 bases at J, with 7 bases in the middle. Germline lookup yields CDR1 LGHNA and CDR2 YNFKEQ. The CDR3 here is CASSRKTYGYTF. CDR3 DNA: TGTGCCAGCAGCCGAAAGACCTATGGCTACACCTTC.

The chain combines TRBV6-4 with TRBJ2-2; perhaps TRBD1 as D (5 bases). This CDR3 has 17 residues. CDR1 MRHNA and CDR2 SNTAGT come from the germline V gene. Trimming took 2 bases from V and 0 from J, leaving 13 bases between them. The CDR3: CASSDPGMRANTGELFF. The DNA of the CDR3 is TGTGCCAGCAGTGACCCAGGGATGAGAGCGAACACCGGGGAGCTGTTTTTT.

The rearrangement joins TRBV6-5 to TRBJ2-3, with 12 nucleotides matching TRBD2. Trimming cost V 4 bases and J 2 bases; bases outside gene matches: 4. CDR3 length: 16 residues. Germline V lookup: CDR1 MNHEY, CDR2 SVGAGI. CDR3 nucleotides: TGTGCCAGCAGTTCCTGGACTAGCGGGGACACAGATACGCAGTATTTT. Translating it yields CASSSWTSGDTDTQYF.

The CDR3 DNA reads as TGTGCCAGTAGTATTTTGGGGGCTTCGAATGAAAAACTGTTTTTT. Its protein is CASSILGASNEKLFF. The rearrangement links TRBV19 to TRBJ1-4; possible D gene TRBD1, 6 bases. The germline gives CDR1 LNHDA, CDR2 SQIVND (reference sequence). Trimming stripped 3 bases from V and 5 bases from J, with 13 bases between. The CDR3 is 15 amino acids.

This clone was observed a few times. The gene calls are TRBV6-5 and TRBJ2-7; 8 bases fit TRBD2. After removal of 2 bases from V and 5 bases from J, the junction contained 5 bases not matched to a gene. Germline loops: CDR1 MNHEY, CDR2 SVGAGI. The CDR3 contains 14 residues. CDR3 DNA: TGTGCCAGCAGTTACGGCGGGAGGAGGAACGAGCAGTACTTC. Its protein product is CASSYGGRRNEQYF.

Judged by abundance, this clone is medium-sized. The gene calls are TRBV4-1 and TRBJ2-2; D uncertain. Trimming stripped 0 bases from V and 4 bases from J, with 9 bases between. Per germline, CDR1 MGHRA and CDR2 YSYEKL. The CDR3 consists of 15 residues. The CDR3 nucleotides read TGCGCCAGCAGCCAAGACCGATCGGGCACCGGGGAGCTGTTTTTT. Protein: CASSQDRSGTGELFF.

This clone was recorded a few times. CDR3 nucleotides: TGTGCCAGTAGACCGGGGGCGGTGGGCTACACCTTC. This gives the protein CASRPGAVGYTF. The chain combines TRBV19 with TRBJ1-2; D is perhaps TRBD1 (6 bases). V shed 6 bases and J shed 8 bases, with 13 bases lying between them. Germline assignment: CDR1 LNHDA and CDR2 SQIVND (reference sequence). The CDR3 has 12 residues.

The J gene is TRBJ1-6, the V gene TRBV19, with 7 bases matching TRBD1. Germline V CDR1 and CDR2: LNHDA, SQIVND (reference sequence). CDR3 size: 16 residues. Germline trimming cut 4 bases from V and 1 base from J; bases unmatched to any gene: 4. CDR3 sequence: CASSTDRDSYNSPLHF. Here the CDR3 DNA reads TGTGCCAGTAGTACCGACAGGGATTCCTATAATTCACCCCTCCACTTT. Full variable domain (remainder filled in from reference TRBV19 and TRBJ1-6): DGGITQSPKYLFRKEGQNVTLSCEQNLNHDAMYWYRQDPGQGLRLIYYSQIVNDFQKGDIAEGYSVSREKKESFPLTVTSAQKNPTAFYLCASSTDRDSYNSPLHFGNGTRLTVT.

The gene calls are TRBV5-1 and TRBJ2-2, with 9 bases lining up with TRBD1. The CDR3 covers 16 residues. Germline lookup yields CDR1 SGHRS and CDR2 YFSETQ. The trim removed 5 bases at V and 5 bases at J, leaving 10 bases unmatched. This chain's CDR3 is CASRNPGQGSTGELFF. The CDR3, as DNA: TGCGCCAGCAGAAATCCGGGACAGGGATCTACCGGGGAGCTGTTTTTT.

This clone was seen a few times. The chain links TRBV27 to TRBJ2-7; D call uncertain. Germline CDR1 MNHEY, CDR2 SMNVEV (reference sequence). V was clipped by 2 bases and J by 5 bases, with 4 bases between them. The CDR3 covers 11 residues. This CDR3 is CASSLGDEQYF. CDR3 DNA: TGTGCCAGCAGTTTAGGGGACGAGCAGTACTTC.

The V and J genes are TRBV5-1 and TRBJ2-2; 8 bases line up with TRBD1. Germline CDR1 and CDR2: SGHRS and YFSETQ. V was clipped by 3 bases and J by 5 bases; unmatched bases: 6. CDR3 size: 15 residues. CDR3 amino acids: CASSSTGAGTGELFF. In nucleotides, the CDR3 is TGCGCCAGCAGCTCGACAGGGGCCGGAACCGGGGAGCTGTTTTTT.

J is TRBJ1-2 and V is TRBV28; no clear D gene. Per the germline V gene, CDR1 is MDHEN and CDR2 is SYDVKM. V was cut by 9 bases and J by 4 bases, with 12 bases left in between. This CDR3 spans 12 amino acids. The CDR3 bases are TGTGCCAGTTCTGAGGACCGCTATGGCTACACCTTC. It codes for CASSEDRYGYTF.

This clone was counted a few times. V and J are TRBV4-2 and TRBJ1-4; possibly TRBD1 for D (5 bases). Germline-derived CDR1 and CDR2 are LGHNA and YNFKEQ. Trimming pared 1 base from V and 12 bases from J, leaving 12 bases between. This CDR3 region has 13 residues. This CDR3 reads CASSQGSQEELFF. The CDR3, as DNA: TGTGCCAGCAGCCAAGGATCACAGGAGGAACTGTTTTTT.

The V gene is TRBV28, the J gene TRBJ2-7, with D hard to call. Trimming took off 4 bases at V and 2 bases at J, with 12 bases between the two ends. The CDR3 loop spans 14 amino acids. CDR1 is MDHEN and CDR2 is SYDVKM in the germline V gene. CDR3 sequence: CASSYGSQAYEQYF. Written as DNA, the CDR3 is TGTGCCAGCAGTTATGGCAGCCAGGCCTACGAGCAGTACTTC.

This sequence joins TRBV7-9 and TRBJ2-4; D is unclear. The CDR3 length is 15 residues. V lost 3 bases and J lost 1, with 10 bases in between. The germline CDR1 and CDR2 sequences are SEHNR and FQNEAQ (reference sequence). The CDR3 nucleotides read TGTGCCAGCAGCTTTTTTTTGGGGGCCAAAAACATTCAGTACTTC. This codes for CASSFFLGAKNIQYF.

The rearrangement joins TRBV7-9 to TRBJ2-2, with 7 bases fitting TRBD1. The germline CDR1 and CDR2 sequences are SEHNR and FQNEAQ (reference sequence). The length of the CDR3 is 17 residues. Unmatched junction bases numbered 8, after V lost 0 bases and J lost 4 bases. The CDR3 is CASSLAHTGQFTGELFF. The CDR3 nucleotides read TGTGCCAGCAGCTTAGCGCATACGGGACAGTTCACCGGGGAGCTGTTTTTT.

V is TRBV7-8 and J is TRBJ1-1, with 10 bases aligning to TRBD1. The CDR3 extends over 13 amino acids. CDR1 and CDR2 (germline): SGHVS, FQNEAQ. V gave up 4 bases and J gave up 7 bases; unmatched junction bases: 3. CDR3 nucleotides: TGTGCCAGCAGCTCTGGGACAGGGGATGAAGCTTTCTTT. It translates to CASSSGTGDEAFF.